This paragraph covers one T cell receptor (beta chain) sequence. Its antigen remains unknown. This entry is derived from a study of cytomegalovirus exposure and HLA in healthy donors. Study conclusions and caveats: In a later analysis, several top co-occurrence clusters appeared linked to parvovirus B19, influenza, CMV and Epstein-Barr virus. For most TCR sequences rarity was the rule, although some public TCRs occurred in many donors. Among donors in an Asian-associated ancestry cluster, a later analysis reportedly found fewer N-insertions than the approximately 670-donor mean.

The germline V gene encodes CDR1 SNHLY and CDR2 FYNNEI. V shed 7 bases and J 4 bases; nucleotides not matched to a gene: 12. There are 16 residues in the CDR3. Both 60 Vbeta primers and 13 Jbeta primers went into the PCR. Profiling relied on immunoSEQ multiplex PCR, and the TCRdb table lists in-frame clones only, not all of them. The table shows 130,000 to 150,000 clones, with 80% occurring only once. This clonotype was obtained from a man between 35 and 55 years old in good health and CMV-seronegative. This chain joins TRBV2 and TRBJ2-1; 8 bases align to TRBD2. Sequenced sample: PBMCs. The CDR3 nucleotides are TGTGCCAGCATGGGCGAAGCGGGGGATAAATACAATGAGCAGTTCTTC. Translation: CASMGEAGDKYNEQFF.